At least ten counts were recorded for the clone carrying this T cell receptor beta chain. Its specificity is unknown. The read falls 3 residues short of the CDR3 end, and the missing part is taken from the germline J gene. This specimen comes from a study of T cell clonality in common variable immunodeficiency. V lost 2 bases, J lost 4 bases, and 3 bases stayed unmatched. Germline V gene lookup returns CDR1 GTSNPN and CDR2 SVGIG (reference sequence). This CDR3 has 13 residues. Data came from immunoSEQ multiplex PCR; TCRdb stores just in-frame clones and leaves some out. The profile covers 40,000 to 50,000 clones, none occurring a single time. Study-level points and caveats: TCRbeta clonality was increased in CVID versus healthy controls. In common variable immunodeficiency, TCR beta chains reportedly carried fewer deletions and N-nucleotide insertions.

Patients and controls were mostly of Caucasian heritage. Heparinized whole blood, about 4.5 to 9 ml, came from each donor. The sequenced material came from peripheral blood mononuclear cells. The rearrangement uses TRBV30 and TRBJ1-1; 8 bases fit TRBD1. The sequence was collected from a person aged 18 to 70 in good health. The CDR3 protein is CAWSLQGGTEAFF. The CDR3 bases that were read are TGTGCCTGGAGTTTACAGGGGGGCACTGAA.